This T cell receptor beta chain was sequenced during a study of T cell responses to AZD1222 COVID-19 vaccine (dated by TCRdb to the early 2020s). About the full investigation: Because spike-specific TCR depth and breadth did not differ between the two schedules, AZD1222 recipients who got a second dose at roughly 4 weeks were pooled with those who got a second dose at roughly 12 weeks. Enrollment into the trials was organized by age into subgroups of 18-55, 56-69 and 70-plus years, and those subgroups contained approximately 160, 26 and 62 TCR-sequenced participants, respectively. TCR sequencing covered 230 or so trial participants: around 210 given two doses of AZD1222 and 26 given two doses of MenACWY control vaccine.

The CDR3 regions of human TCRbeta chains were analyzed by immunosequencing. The paper's data handling went like this. Repertoire TCRs were checked for matches against a reference library of SARS-CoV-2-specific TCRs that had been generated using the MIRA antigen-specificity platform. Breadth was defined as the fraction of unique TCRs that were SARS-CoV-2-associated. Depth was defined as the fraction of total T cells that were SARS-CoV-2-associated. Using the MIRA data, each spike-specific TCR was mapped to the spike region that the TCR reacts to and placed in a CD4 or CD8 class. Log10-transformed breadth and depth values were compared by one-way ANOVA with Sidak's multiple comparisons tests. The table comes from immuneACCESS by way of TCRdb, which keeps in-frame sequences with V and J called. Part of the clones is missing from these tables; in studies checked, under half for an unresolved V gene and the rest for unknown reasons. V and J calls plus clone size are reproduced from that table; the DNA served to infer D and trimming. For this sample there are about 100,000 clones; around nine tenths appear just once. Around 17% of the sample comes from the top ten.

Reading the label with the study, this specimen's time point is: baseline before first vaccination. Vaccinee samples came from UK trials COV001 and COV002, including a single-blind randomized controlled phase 2/3 trial of AZD1222 (ChAdOx1 nCoV-19) in healthy adults. Trial participant PBMC samples were collected at day 0 and day 28 after the second dose for TCRbeta chain sequencing. Overall study results and their limits: Because no day 14 peak-response samples were available, repertoires were characterized only after the peak T cell response. Epitopes outside the regions mutated in the B.1.351 and B.1.1.7 variants were reportedly recognized by nearly half of the unique spike-specific TCRs. Only six AZD1222 recipients were SARS-CoV-2 seropositive at baseline, limiting conclusions about previously exposed vaccinees. The vaccine-associated CD4 TCRs covered the entire spike protein, and the dominant responses fell in regions 160-218 and 743-854. Participants were mostly white British, with more females than males. The authors suggested clonal diversity may have been underestimated. The 56-69-year group was small, and its depth increase did not reach significance, likely because of low power. After two AZD1222 doses, spike-specific TCR breadth and depth were significantly higher than at day 0 and than in MenACWY recipients.

V is pared back by 8 bases and J by 7 bases, with 15 bases lying between the germline termini. From the cysteine up to the phenylalanine, the CDR3 has a length of 13 residues. Only the CDR3 DNA stays, 39 bases, in frame from base 1. The germline V gene provides CDR1 SNHLY and CDR2 FYNNEI. As regards this clone: It lacks a known antigen. One base away there is no much larger clone; base qualities are not given.

The chain couples TRBV2 to TRBJ2-1; the D match is possibly TRBD1 or TRBD2, with 5 bases aligned in each. This sequence was found in an adult in good health. Sequencing was performed on peripheral blood, taken on day 0 of AZD1222 vaccination. This receptor carries the CDR3 CASLIRGANEQFF. The nucleotide sequence reads TGTGCCAGCCTCATTCGAGGGGCGAATGAGCAGTTCTTC.